The 30 T cell receptor beta chains in this list originate from one sample, sequenced in a study of OX40 agonist ivuxolimab in advanced cancers. Sequenced by immunoSEQ multiplex PCR; TCRdb stores in-frame clones only, minus some. The top ten clones hold about 0.71% of a sample with about 77,000 clones, around 88% of them seen once. Sequenced here: CD4+ or CD8+ T cells sorted from blood, sampled in a trial of the OX40 agonist ivuxolimab. The receptors derive from an adult with an advanced solid tumor such as melanoma, head and neck, liver or kidney cancer.

V is TRBV19 and J is TRBJ1-5, with 10 bases that match TRBD1. The V gene's germline CDR1 is LNHDA and CDR2 SQIVND (reference sequence). J gave up 7 bases and V 4 bases, and 4 bases lay outside the gene matches. The CDR3 is 14 amino acids. The CDR3 sequence: CASSTGQGVQPQHF. CDR3 coding DNA: TGTGCCAGTAGTACAGGACAGGGGGTACAGCCCCAGCATTTT.

The chain uses TRBV11-2 and TRBJ1-4; D ambiguous. There are 13 residues in the CDR3. Trimming shortened V by 7 bases and J by 5 bases, and 11 bases separated the two germline ends. The germline gives CDR1 SGHAT, CDR2 FQNNGV. The CDR3 region is CASTGPRNEKLFF. DNA of the CDR3: TGTGCCAGCACCGGACCGAGGAATGAAAAACTGTTTTTT.

The chain recombines TRBV13 with TRBJ1-2, with D uncertain. Trimming removed 0 bases at V and 2 bases at J, with 7 bases between. CDR3 length: 14 amino acids. The germline V gene encodes CDR1 PRHDT and CDR2 FYEKMQ (reference sequence). The CDR3, as DNA: TGTGCCAGCAGCTTAGGCCCGGGGAACTATGGCTACACCTTC. Protein product: CASSLGPGNYGYTF.

This chain connects TRBV29-1 to TRBJ1-1; 9 bases align to TRBD1. Trimming took 2 bases from V and 4 from J; bases not matched to a gene: 5. Germline V gene lookup returns CDR1 SQVTM and CDR2 ANQGSEA. There are 14 residues in the CDR3. The CDR3 sequence is CSVERDRVPTEAFF. The CDR3 DNA follows: TGCAGCGTTGAAAGGGACAGGGTACCCACTGAAGCTTTCTTT.

The V call is TRBV13, the J call TRBJ1-1; D not resolved. CDR3 length: 11 residues. Germline values: CDR1 PRHDT, CDR2 FYEKMQ (reference sequence). V lost 2 bases to trimming and J lost 6 bases, with 4 bases between them. CDR3 sequence (DNA): TGTGCCAGCAGCTTATTCTCTGAAGCTTTCTTT. Translation gives CASSLFSEAFF.

This clone was detected only once. J is TRBJ1-4 and V is TRBV7-9; no clear D. In germline, CDR1 is SEHNR, CDR2 FQNEAQ (reference sequence). V gave up 11 bases and J gave up 0 bases, with 10 bases separating them. The CDR3 consists of 13 residues. The CDR3 spells CAVTGATNEKLFF. The DNA of the CDR3 is TGTGCCGTCACCGGTGCAACTAATGAAAAACTGTTTTTT.

CDR3 sequence (DNA): TGCAGTGCTAGTCCCTACGAGCAGTACTTC. Protein sequence: CSASPYEQYF. This chain joins TRBV20-1 and TRBJ2-7; D is ambiguous. This CDR3 has 10 residues. CDR1 DFQATT and CDR2 SNEGSKA come from the germline V gene (reference sequence). The V end lost 3 bases, the J end lost 2 bases, and 2 bases lay between the germline ends.

The CDR3, as DNA: TGTGCCAGCAGCTTAAGGTCTACCACAGATACGCAGTATTTT. Translating gives CASSLRSTTDTQYF. V usage is TRBV7-2 and J usage is TRBJ2-3; unclear D gene. The CDR3 runs to 14 residues. Germline V CDR1 and CDR2: SGHTA, FQGNSA. Between the trimmed V and J ends, which lost 2 bases and 2 bases, there was a span of 8 bases.

Only a few counts were recorded for this clone. The chain employs TRBV19 and TRBJ1-5; D remains unclear. The germline V gene encodes CDR1 LNHDA and CDR2 SQIVND (reference sequence). The V end lost 1 base, the J end lost 5 bases, and 6 bases lay between the germline ends. The CDR3 spans 13 residues. In nucleotides, the CDR3 is TGTGCCAGTAGTATAGGTCTTGATCAGCCCCAGCATTTT. It translates to CASSIGLDQPQHF.

This chain uses TRBV11-3 with TRBJ1-3; maybe TRBD1 (5 bases). Germline V gene data show CDR1 as SGHNT and CDR2 as YENEEA. This CDR3 region has 14 residues. V gave up 3 bases and J gave up 4 bases, with 10 bases separating them. CDR3 sequence: CASSLRDGGNTIYF. CDR3 DNA: TGTGCCAGCAGCTTGCGGGACGGCGGAAACACCATATATTTT.

This clone was counted between two and nine times. J is TRBJ2-3 and V is TRBV7-9; no firm D call. Looked up from germline, CDR1 is SEHNR and CDR2 is FQNEAQ (reference sequence). V lost 8 bases to trimming and J lost 6 bases, with 9 bases between them. This CDR3 comprises 11 residues. This CDR3 reads CASGHADTQYF. The CDR3 DNA reads as TGTGCCAGCGGGCATGCGGATACGCAGTATTTT.

V usage is TRBV5-5 and J usage is TRBJ2-7; D is ambiguous. This CDR3 has 14 residues. Trimming took off 0 bases at V and 10 bases at J, with 17 bases between the two ends. The germline gives CDR1 SGHKS, CDR2 YYEKEE (reference sequence). CDR3 DNA: TGTGCCAGCAGCTTGGCTCTAGGGTTATTCGAACAGTACTTC. Translated: CASSLALGLFEQYF.

This rearrangement joins TRBV7-8 to TRBJ2-1, with 11 bases matching TRBD2. V was pared by 4 bases and J by 7 bases, with 15 bases of the junction left unmatched. Germline V gene sequence: CDR1 SGHVS, CDR2 FQNEAQ. CDR3 length: 18 residues. The CDR3 nucleotides read TGTGCCAGCAGCTCGCCACGAAGACTAGCGGGGTACAGGAATGAGCAGTTCTTC. This sequence encodes CASSSPRRLAGYRNEQFF.

The gene calls are TRBV5-1 and TRBJ1-6; TRBD1 matches at 8 bases. Germline V gene lookup returns CDR1 SGHRS and CDR2 YFSETQ. The V and J ends lost 3 bases and 10 bases, in that order; junction bases with no gene match: 9. The CDR3 runs to 15 residues. DNA for the CDR3: TGCGCCAGCAGCTCCCTAGACAGGGGCGGGTCACCCCTCCACTTT. Translation gives CASSSLDRGGSPLHF.

The chain has TRBV30 and TRBJ2-7, with TRBD2 identical over 15 bases. Losses at the gene ends were 4 bases for V and 4 bases for J; bases not matched to a gene: 5. The CDR3 runs 15 residues. The germline gives CDR1 GTSNPN, CDR2 SVGIG (reference sequence). The CDR3 loop is CAWNPGLAGGYEQYF. CDR3 DNA: TGTGCCTGGAACCCCGGACTAGCGGGAGGGTACGAGCAGTACTTC. Using reference TRBV30 and TRBJ2-7 for the parts outside the CDR3, the full variable domain is SQTIHQWPATLVQPVGSPLSLECTVEGTSNPNLYWYRQAAGRGLQLLFYSVGIGQISSEVPQNLSASRPQDRQFILSSKKLLLSDSGFYLCAWNPGLAGGYEQYFGPGTRLTVT.

The CDR3 here is CASTPRVHLNTEAFF. The CDR3 DNA is TGTGCCAGCACCCCCAGGGTACACTTGAACACTGAAGCTTTCTTT. The chain links TRBV7-9 to TRBJ1-1; D may be TRBD1 (5 bases). This CDR3 has 15 amino acids. Germline V gene data show CDR1 as SEHNR and CDR2 as FQNEAQ (reference sequence). Trimming left V 7 bases short and J 0 bases short, with 15 bases between.

The rearrangement links TRBV9 to TRBJ2-1; D is ambiguous. The CDR3 spans 15 residues. Germline CDR1 and CDR2: SGDLS and YYNGEE. The V and J ends lost 0 bases and 0 bases respectively, with 7 bases between them. The CDR3 bases are TGTGCCAGCAGCGTAGCAGCTAGCTCCTACAATGAGCAGTTCTTC. Encoded protein: CASSVAASSYNEQFF.

This clone appeared a few times. V gene TRBV14 combines with J gene TRBJ2-1, with 8 bases that match TRBD1. Germline CDR1 and CDR2: SGHDN and FVKESK. The CDR3 spans 15 residues. Losses at the gene ends were 4 bases for V and 6 bases for J; bases not matched to a gene: 8. The CDR3 bases are TGTGCCAGCAGCCCCCAGGGGGCGCTTGGCAATGAGCAGTTCTTC. Its translation is CASSPQGALGNEQFF.

This sequence joins TRBV5-1 and TRBJ2-7; 8 bases line up with TRBD1. Germline V CDR1 and CDR2: SGHRS, YFSETQ. The CDR3 covers 14 residues. J was trimmed by 5 bases and V by 3 bases; bases with no gene match: 7. In DNA form, the CDR3 reads TGCGCCAGCAGCTCAGGACAGGGCCAGAACGAGCAGTACTTC. Encoded protein: CASSSGQGQNEQYF.

This chain connects TRBV18 to TRBJ1-5, with no clear D. The V gene lost 1 base and the J gene lost 0 bases, with 7 bases spanning the gap. The CDR3 consists of 15 residues. Germline CDR1 reads KGHSH; CDR2 reads LQKENI. The CDR3 nucleotides read TGTGCCAGCTCACCACAGGGCGCTAGCAATCAGCCCCAGCATTTT. As protein: CASSPQGASNQPQHF. Filled out from reference TRBV18 and TRBJ1-5, the complete variable domain reads NAGVMQNPRHLVRRRGQEARLRCSPMKGHSHVYWYRQLPEEGLKFMVYLQKENIIDESGMPKERFSAEFPKEGPSILRIQQVVRGDSAAYFCASSPQGASNQPQHFGDGTRLSIL.

This chain uses TRBV7-9 with TRBJ2-7; 14 positions match TRBD2. The CDR3 is made up of 15 amino acids. Germline V lookup: CDR1 SEHNR, CDR2 FQNEAQ (reference sequence). The V and J ends lost 5 bases and 5 bases, in that order; junction bases with no gene match: 5. CDR3 protein: CASSGLAGGVDEQYF. The CDR3 bases are TGTGCCAGCAGCGGACTAGCGGGGGGCGTCGACGAGCAGTACTTC. Full variable domain (missing parts from reference TRBV7-9 and TRBJ2-7): DTGVSQNPRHKITKRGQNVTFRCDPISEHNRLYWYRQTLGQGPEFLTYFQNEAQLEKSRLLSDRFSAERPKGSFSTLEIQRTEQGDSAMYLCASSGLAGGVDEQYFGPGTRLTVT.

CDR3 DNA: TGTGCCAGCAGCTTAGGGGAAGGCACTGAAGCTTTCTTT. It specifies CASSLGEGTEAFF. The genes are TRBV11-2 and TRBJ1-1, with D uncertain. Germline CDR1 is SGHAT and CDR2 is FQNNGV. This CDR3 region has 13 residues. V lost 1 base and J lost 4, with 7 bases in between.

The chain links TRBV5-1 to TRBJ2-3, with 9 positions matching TRBD2. This CDR3 has 14 amino acids. Germline V gives CDR1 SGHRS, CDR2 YFSETQ. The V and J ends lost 3 bases and 8 bases, in that order; junction bases with no gene match: 7. The CDR3 DNA follows: TGCGCCAGCAGCTGGGGACTAGCAGGGGGTACGCAGTATTTT. It codes for CASSWGLAGGTQYF.

The V and J genes are TRBV30 and TRBJ2-2; 11 nucleotides agree with TRBD1. The CDR3 consists of 12 residues. The germline CDR1 and CDR2 sequences are GTSNPN and SVGIG (reference sequence). Trimming took 4 bases from V and 11 from J; bases not matched to a gene: 3. The CDR3 protein is CAWKGQGAELFF. The CDR3 DNA reads TGTGCCTGGAAAGGACAGGGGGCAGAGCTGTTTTTT.

The chain carries TRBV19 and TRBJ1-6, with TRBD1 matching over 9 bases. Unmatched junction bases numbered 4, after V lost 0 bases and J lost 4 bases. The CDR3 loop spans 17 amino acids. Germline V gene lookup returns CDR1 LNHDA and CDR2 SQIVND (reference sequence). In DNA, the CDR3 is TGTGCCAGTAGTATAGAACCCGGACAGGGGTATAATTCACCCCTCCACTTT. Protein sequence: CASSIEPGQGYNSPLHF.

The V call is TRBV6-1, the J call TRBJ1-5, with a tentative D call TRBD1 (6 bases). The CDR3 covers 15 residues. The V gene's germline CDR1 is MNHNS and CDR2 SASEGT. The V end was cut by 3 bases, the J end by 9 bases, with 18 bases between. Written as DNA, the CDR3 is TGTGCCAGCAGTGAGGGACAAGGGGATCAATGGCCCCAGCATTTT. Protein: CASSEGQGDQWPQHF.

The chain is built from TRBV6-5 and TRBJ2-2; tentative D call: TRBD1 (6 bases). This CDR3 has 15 residues. V lost 6 bases, J lost 5 bases, and 16 bases lay in between. Germline V gene lookup returns CDR1 MNHEY and CDR2 SVGAGI. In DNA, the CDR3 is TGTGCCAGCAGGCGGACAGAACTGAGGACCGGGGAGCTGTTTTTT. Its protein is CASRRTELRTGELFF.

V gene TRBV5-4 combines with J gene TRBJ1-1; the D is unclear. This CDR3 region has 14 residues. Trimming cost V 0 bases and J 3 bases, with 9 bases left between them. Germline V gene data show CDR1 as SGHNT and CDR2 as YYREEE (reference sequence). CDR3 residues: CASSLVAQDTEAFF. The CDR3 DNA reads TGTGCCAGCAGCTTGGTGGCCCAGGACACTGAAGCTTTCTTT.

The chain has TRBV15 and TRBJ1-1; D remains unclear. V was trimmed by 1 base and J by 2 bases, leaving 11 bases between them. The CDR3 is 15 amino acids. CDR1 LNHNV and CDR2 YYDKDF come from the germline V gene (reference sequence). Written as DNA, the CDR3 is TGTGCCACCAGCAGAGCAGGAACGGGCAACACTGAAGCTTTCTTT. This gives the protein CATSRAGTGNTEAFF.

This clone appeared once. The chain carries TRBV28 and TRBJ2-7, with D unclear. The CDR3 extends over 12 amino acids. Trimming stripped 2 bases from V and 4 bases from J, with 6 bases between. Germline values: CDR1 MDHEN, CDR2 SYDVKM. The CDR3 DNA sequence: TGTGCCAGCAGTTTAATGGGATACGAGCAGTACTTC. Translated: CASSLMGYEQYF.